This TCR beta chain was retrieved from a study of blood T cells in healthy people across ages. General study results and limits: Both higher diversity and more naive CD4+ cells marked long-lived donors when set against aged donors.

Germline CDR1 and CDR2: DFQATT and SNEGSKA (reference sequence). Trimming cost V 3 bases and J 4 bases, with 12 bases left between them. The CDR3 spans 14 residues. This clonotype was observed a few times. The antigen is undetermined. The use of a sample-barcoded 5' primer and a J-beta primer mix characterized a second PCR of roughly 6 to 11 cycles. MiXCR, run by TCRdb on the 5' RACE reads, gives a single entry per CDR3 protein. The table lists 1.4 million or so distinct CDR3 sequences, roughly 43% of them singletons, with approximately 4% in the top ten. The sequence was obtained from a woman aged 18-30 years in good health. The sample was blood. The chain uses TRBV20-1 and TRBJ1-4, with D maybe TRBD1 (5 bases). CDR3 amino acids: CSASGGAGNEKLFF. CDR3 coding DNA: TGCAGTGCTAGTGGCGGGGCTGGTAATGAAAAACTGTTTTTT.